This TCR beta chain came from a study of monozygotic twins with cystic fibrosis. CDR1 is SGHRS and CDR2 is YFSETQ in the germline V gene. V lost 4 bases, J lost 9 bases, and 6 bases stayed unmatched. CDR3 length: 15 amino acids. Study-level findings and limits: Age, concordance and disease severity did not associate with shared CDR3 numbers.

Comment on this clone: Its target is not known.

Data came from immunoSEQ multiplex PCR; TCRdb stores just in-frame clones and leaves some out. The sample has around 21,000 clones, 80% to 90% seen once. The origin of this receptor is a woman aged 25 to 45 with cystic fibrosis. The sequencing input was blood. This chain joins TRBV5-1 and TRBJ2-1, with 14 nucleotides matching TRBD2. The CDR3 sequence is CASSQTSGGAFEQFF. CDR3 nucleotide sequence: TGCGCCAGCAGCCAGACTAGCGGGGGGGCTTTTGAGCAGTTCTTC. The whole variable domain, filled in from reference TRBV5-1 and TRBJ2-1, reads KAGVTQTPRYLIKTRGQQVTLSCSPISGHRSVSWYQQTPGQGLQFLFEYFSETQRNKGNFPGRFSGRQFSNSRSEMNVSTLELGDSALYLCASSQTSGGAFEQFFGPGTRLTVL.